The sample holds one count of the clone carrying this T cell receptor beta chain. This sample was included in a study of blood T cell repertoires in COVID-19. Study-level background: COVID-19 samples collected from the United States, Italy and Spain covered acute and convalescent phases. The cDNA or gDNA used as material had been derived from T cells, B-cell-depleted T cells, or PBMCs.

Under the authors' procedure: Scientists estimated how many nucleated cells there were by amplifying reference gene primers. Measured with immunoSEQ multiplex PCR; TCRdb has only the in-frame clones, and not every one. V, J and clone size are taken as reported in that table, and D and trimming were inferred from the DNA itself. Of about 310,000 clones in the sample, more than 75% were seen once. V gave up 3 bases and J gave up 5 bases, with 18 bases separating them. CDR1 LNHDA and CDR2 SQIVND come from the germline V gene (reference sequence). This CDR3 contains 16 residues. The V and J genes are TRBV19 and TRBJ2-3, with TRBD1 as a possible D gene (7 bases). The sequence came from a woman in her 50s who had recovered from COVID-19. The sample was peripheral blood. CDR3: CASSIGGQSGQDTQYF. CDR3 coding DNA: TGTGCCAGTAGTATCGGGGGACAGAGTGGTCAAGATACGCAGTATTTT. Full variable domain (rest looked up from reference TRBV19 and TRBJ2-3): DGGITQSPKYLFRKEGQNVTLSCEQNLNHDAMYWYRQDPGQGLRLIYYSQIVNDFQKGDIAEGYSVSREKKESFPLTVTSAQKNPTAFYLCASSIGGQSGQDTQYFGPGTRLTVL.